Following are 14 T cell receptor beta chains from one sample sequenced in a study of T cell responses to AZD1222 COVID-19 vaccine. The method was immunoSEQ multiplex PCR; TCRdb's version includes in-frame clones alone and lacks a portion of them. This sample has about 110,000 clones, with approximately 88% found just once. The specimen was peripheral blood, collected on day 0 of AZD1222 vaccination. The receptors were gathered from an adult in good health.

The rearrangement joins TRBV18 to TRBJ2-1; D remains unclear. The CDR3 loop spans 11 amino acids. Germline V gene sequence: CDR1 KGHSH, CDR2 LQKENI. V gave up 4 bases and J gave up 6 bases, with 4 bases separating them. This CDR3 is CASSQGNEQFF. The CDR3 nucleotides read TGTGCCAGCTCACAGGGCAATGAGCAGTTCTTC.

This sequence joins TRBV18 and TRBJ1-4, with TRBD1 identical over 10 bases. The CDR3 loop spans 17 amino acids. Germline V gene sequence: CDR1 KGHSH, CDR2 LQKENI. V lost 3 bases, J lost 0 bases, and 4 bases stayed unmatched. The CDR3 loop is CASSPRDRGSTNEKLFF. The CDR3 DNA reads TGTGCCAGCTCACCCCGGGACAGGGGCTCAACTAATGAAAAACTGTTTTTT. Full variable domain (remainder filled in from reference TRBV18 and TRBJ1-4): NAGVMQNPRHLVRRRGQEARLRCSPMKGHSHVYWYRQLPEEGLKFMVYLQKENIIDESGMPKERFSAEFPKEGPSILRIQQVVRGDSAAYFCASSPRDRGSTNEKLFFGSGTQLSVL.

CDR3 region: CASSLQGTNYEQYF. In nucleotides, the CDR3 is TGTGCCAGCAGTTTACAGGGAACGAACTACGAGCAGTACTTC. The chain uses TRBV27 and TRBJ2-7; TRBD1 is a possible D gene (5 bases). Germline V gene data show CDR1 as MNHEY and CDR2 as SMNVEV (reference sequence). The length of the CDR3 is 14 residues. Trimming cost V 2 bases and J 3 bases, with 11 bases left between them.

The chain joins TRBV7-2 to TRBJ2-5; 11 positions match TRBD1. The CDR3 consists of 16 residues. The V gene's germline CDR1 is SGHTA and CDR2 FQGNSA. The junction had 7 bases not matched to a gene; V was cut back by 5 bases and J by 2 bases. As DNA, the CDR3 is TGTGCCAGCAGCCTCGGCGGGACAGGGGGTCAAGAGACCCAGTACTTC. This translates into CASSLGGTGGQETQYF. The variable domain in full, completed from reference TRBV7-2 and TRBJ2-5, reads GAGVSQSPSNKVTEKGKDVELRCDPISGHTALYWYRQSLGQGLEFLIYFQGNSAPDKSGLPSDRFSAERTGGSVSTLTIQRTQQEDSAVYLCASSLGGTGGQETQYFGPGTRLLVL.

The rearrangement links TRBV9 to TRBJ1-2; D not certain. CDR3 length equals 17 residues. With 0 bases removed from V and 3 bases from J, the gap between germline ends came to 18 bases. CDR1 and CDR2 from the germline V gene are SGDLS and YYNGEE. CDR3 DNA sequence: TGTGCCAGCAGCGTAGAAGCTCGGCCGACGAAGGACTATGGCTACACCTTC. It yields the protein CASSVEARPTKDYGYTF.

This clone was recorded only once. The chain joins TRBV5-6 to TRBJ2-5; D gene unclear. CDR1 is SGHDT, CDR2 YYEEEE, per germline. This CDR3 has 13 residues. V lost 2 bases and J lost 5, with 10 bases in between. CDR3 in amino acids: CASSFDIQETQYF. CDR3 DNA: TGTGCCAGCAGCTTCGACATACAGGAGACCCAGTACTTC.

The J gene is TRBJ1-5, the V gene TRBV6-5; D not certain. Germline V CDR1 and CDR2: MNHEY, SVGAGI. The CDR3 loop spans 13 amino acids. V lost 2 bases and J 2 bases, leaving 4 bases between the germline ends. The CDR3 reads CASSYDGNQPQHF. Written as DNA, the CDR3 is TGTGCCAGCAGTTACGACGGCAATCAGCCCCAGCATTTT.

This clone was recorded once. This chain links TRBV27 with TRBJ2-7; maybe TRBD1 (5 bases). The V gene lost 6 bases and the J gene lost 6 bases, with 30 bases spanning the gap. Germline lookup yields CDR1 MNHEY and CDR2 SMNVEV (reference sequence). The CDR3 extends over 18 amino acids. The CDR3 DNA reads TGTGCCAGCAGCCCTAACGGGCCATGGGGCCTCTCCGGTCGCGAGCAGTACTTC. It encodes CASSPNGPWGLSGREQYF.

V and J are TRBV2 and TRBJ1-3; D is unclear. Per germline, CDR1 SNHLY and CDR2 FYNNEI. The V and J ends lost 1 base and 3 bases respectively, with 7 bases between them. This CDR3 spans 14 amino acids. The CDR3 nucleotides read TGTGCCAGCAGTGAAGGGGGTTTTGGAAACACCATATATTTT. It translates to CASSEGGFGNTIYF. The full variable domain, rest sourced from reference TRBV2 and TRBJ1-3, is EPEVTQTPSHQVTQMGQEVILRCVPISNHLYFYWYRQILGQKVEFLVSFYNNEISEKSEIFDDQFSVERPDGSNFTLKIRSTKLEDSAMYFCASSEGGFGNTIYFGEGSWLTVV.

The sample holds one count of this clone. The genes are TRBV7-3 and TRBJ2-1, with no clear D. The CDR3 has 13 residues. The germline V gene has CDR1 SGHTA and CDR2 FQGTGA. V lost 4 bases and J 6 bases, leaving 10 bases between the germline ends. The CDR3 protein is CASSYGSGNEQFF. The CDR3 bases are TGTGCCAGCAGCTACGGAAGTGGCAATGAGCAGTTCTTC.

CDR3 coding DNA: TGTGCCAGCAGCGTAGTGGACAGCCTGGTGGGAAACACCATATATTTT. This gives the protein CASSVVDSLVGNTIYF. The rearrangement joins TRBV9 to TRBJ1-3, with D possibly TRBD1 on 6 matching bases. V shed 0 bases and J shed 4 bases, with 14 bases lying between them. CDR1 and CDR2 from the germline V gene are SGDLS and YYNGEE. The CDR3 contains 16 residues.

The chain carries TRBV2 and TRBJ1-2; tentative D call: TRBD1 (5 bases). Germline loops: CDR1 SNHLY, CDR2 FYNNEI. The CDR3 covers 13 residues. V dropped 4 bases and J dropped 4 bases, with 10 bases sitting between them. The CDR3 loop reads CASSGGGGYGYTF. The CDR3 coding sequence is TGTGCCAGCAGTGGGGGGGGAGGCTATGGCTACACCTTC.

The chain has TRBV7-2 and TRBJ1-5; D not certain. V gave up 2 bases and J gave up 6 bases, with 8 bases separating them. The CDR3 covers 13 residues. Germline values: CDR1 SGHTA, CDR2 FQGNSA. CDR3 amino acids: CASSLLWGQPQHF. In DNA form, the CDR3 reads TGTGCCAGCAGCTTACTTTGGGGTCAGCCCCAGCATTTT.

The CDR3 protein is CASSPSPTGGGYEQYF. The CDR3 nucleotides are TGTGCCAGCAGCCCTTCCCCGACAGGGGGCGGGTACGAGCAGTACTTC. The chain couples TRBV3-1 (or the pseudogene TRBV3-2) to TRBJ2-7, with 10 bases identical to TRBD1. CDR3 length: 16 residues. V shed 4 bases and J 4 bases; nucleotides not matched to a gene: 10. Germline V lookup: CDR1 LGHDT, CDR2 YNNKEL (reference sequence).